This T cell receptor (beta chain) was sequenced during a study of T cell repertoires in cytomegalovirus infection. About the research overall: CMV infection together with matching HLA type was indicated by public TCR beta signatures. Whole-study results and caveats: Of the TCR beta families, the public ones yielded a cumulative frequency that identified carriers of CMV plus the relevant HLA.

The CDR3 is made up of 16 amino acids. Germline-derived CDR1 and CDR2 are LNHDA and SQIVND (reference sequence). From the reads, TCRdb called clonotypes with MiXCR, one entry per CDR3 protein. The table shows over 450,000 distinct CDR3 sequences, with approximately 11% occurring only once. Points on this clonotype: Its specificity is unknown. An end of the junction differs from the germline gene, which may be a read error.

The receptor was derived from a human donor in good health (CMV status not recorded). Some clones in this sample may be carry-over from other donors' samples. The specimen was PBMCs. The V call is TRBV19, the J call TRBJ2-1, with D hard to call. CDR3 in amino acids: CASSMRRQVVNNEKFF. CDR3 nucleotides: TGTGCCAGTAGTATGCGTCGGCAGGTGGTTAACAATGAGAAGTTCTTC. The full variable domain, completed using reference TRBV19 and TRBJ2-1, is DGGITQSPKYLFRKEGQNVTLSCEQNLNHDAMYWYRQDPGQGLRLIYYSQIVNDFQKGDIAEGYSVSREKKESFPLTVTSAQKNPTAFYLCASSMRRQVVNNEKFFGPGTRLTVL.